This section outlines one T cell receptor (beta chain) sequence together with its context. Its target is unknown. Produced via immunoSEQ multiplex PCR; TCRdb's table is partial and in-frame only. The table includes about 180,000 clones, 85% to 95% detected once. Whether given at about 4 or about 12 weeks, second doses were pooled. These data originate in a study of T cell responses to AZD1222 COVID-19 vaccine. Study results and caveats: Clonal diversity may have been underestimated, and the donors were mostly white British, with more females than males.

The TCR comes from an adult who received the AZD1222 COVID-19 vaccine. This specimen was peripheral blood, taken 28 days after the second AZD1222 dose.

Written as DNA, the CDR3 is TGCGCCAGCAGCCGATTGGCGGACAGTGGGCAGTTCTTC. It yields the protein CASSRLADSGQFF. This sequence joins TRBV4-1 and TRBJ2-1; TRBD1 might be the D (6 bases). V was cut by 4 bases and J by 12 bases, with 16 bases left in between. Per the germline V gene, CDR1 is MGHRA and CDR2 is YSYEKL. The CDR3 has 13 amino acids.